Here is one T cell receptor (beta chain) with its context. This specimen comes from a study of blood T cell repertoires in COVID-19. Across the study: From the United States, Italy and Spain came samples of acute and convalescent COVID-19. PBMCs, B-cell-depleted T cells, or T cells were the source of the cDNA or gDNA that made up the material.

The CDR3 covers 15 residues. Germline V gene lookup returns CDR1 MDHEN and CDR2 SYDVKM. V lost 4 bases to trimming and J lost 3 bases; unmatched junction nucleotides: 6. Patients in Seattle were enrolled during active infection, then followed longitudinally. In the source study's methods: Amplification from reference gene primers served as the basis for estimated nucleated cell counts. The repertoire was sequenced with immunoSEQ multiplex PCR; TCRdb's copy has only in-frame clones and lacks some. D and trimming were read from the DNA, whereas the V and J calls and clone size are those reported in that table. The table lists 270,000 or so clones, roughly 80% of them singletons.

The clonotype was recovered from a human donor with COVID-19, enrolled during active disease. The donor label of this sample is uncertain. Sequencing was performed on peripheral blood. The chain combines TRBV28 with TRBJ2-7, with 10 positions matching TRBD1. This CDR3 reads CASSSTGTGDYEQYF. The CDR3, as DNA: TGTGCCAGCAGTTCGACCGGGACAGGGGACTACGAGCAGTACTTC.